Listed here are 25 T cell receptor beta chains from one sample, sequenced in a study of post-analysis software for immune sequencing data. These receptors have no identified antigens. Study-level findings and limits: Controls showed lower frequencies than patients for several TRBV segments, and TRBV5-6, TRBV5-1 and TRBV20-1 were among these.

Carried by the TCR beta cDNA libraries were unique molecular identifiers. TCRdb itself ran the PCR reads through MiXCR, one entry per CDR3 protein. The sample includes 500,000 to 600,000 distinct CDR3 sequences, roughly 45% of them seen just once. The specimen sequenced was blood. The receptors stem from a girl between 5 and 17 years old with multiple sclerosis.

J is TRBJ1-4 and V is TRBV12-3 or TRBV12-4, with D possibly matching TRBD1 (5 bases). The CDR3 totals 16 residues. V was pared by 4 bases and J by 11 bases, with 23 bases between. CDR3 nucleotide sequence: TGTGCCAGCAGTTACAGTCCGCAGGGCCCTTCGGGGAAACTGTTTTTT. This encodes CASSYSPQGPSGKLFF.

This clonotype was picked up a small number of times. This chain connects TRBV10-3 to TRBJ1-2; D might be TRBD1 (5 bases). Per germline, CDR1 ENHRY and CDR2 SYGVKD. The CDR3 covers 12 residues. Between the trimmed V and J ends, which lost 8 bases and 1 base, there was a span of 8 bases. The CDR3 sequence: CAIHGGNYGYTF. The CDR3 DNA sequence: TGTGCCATCCACGGGGGTAACTATGGCTACACCTTC.

This clonotype was recorded only once. The rearrangement joins TRBV29-1 to TRBJ2-7; D is ambiguous. Trimming removed 2 bases at V and 4 bases at J, with 18 bases between. Germline loops: CDR1 SQVTM, CDR2 ANQGSEA. The CDR3 length is 15 residues. DNA of the CDR3: TGCAGCGTTGAAAGTCCTTCGGGCAGCTTATACGAGCAGTACTTC. It encodes CSVESPSGSLYEQYF.

The V and J genes are TRBV20-1 and TRBJ1-6; D remains unclear. V shed 5 bases and J shed 13 bases, with 15 bases lying between them. The germline V gene encodes CDR1 DFQATT and CDR2 SNEGSKA (reference sequence). The CDR3 loop spans 12 amino acids. The DNA of the CDR3 is TGCAGTGCTCGGGAAAACTCCGCCCCCCTCCACTTT. It encodes CSARENSAPLHF.

The gene calls are TRBV6-5 and TRBJ1-2; possibly TRBD1 for D (6 bases). The CDR3 is 12 residues long. Trimming took off 10 bases at V and 6 bases at J, with 15 bases between the two ends. Germline V gene data show CDR1 as MNHEY and CDR2 as SVGAGI. CDR3 in DNA: TGTGCCACCGGGCCAGGGGTCGATGGCTACACCTTC. Its protein is CATGPGVDGYTF.

Only a few counts were recorded for this clonotype. The chain couples TRBV12-3 or TRBV12-4 to TRBJ1-5, with a weak D call TRBD1 (6 bases). V dropped 5 bases and J dropped 4 bases, with 15 bases sitting between them. The CDR3 totals 15 residues. In nucleotides, the CDR3 is TGTGCCAGCAGTCCACCCGGGGGGCGAAATCAGCCCCAGCATTTT. Translated, it gives CASSPPGGRNQPQHF.

The rearrangement uses TRBV5-1 and TRBJ2-7; D may be TRBD2 (6 bases). Germline assignment: CDR1 SGHRS and CDR2 YFSETQ. The CDR3 runs 15 residues. V dropped 4 bases and J dropped 2 bases, with 16 bases sitting between them. The DNA for the CDR3 is TGCGCCAGCAGCCGGAGGAGCCTAGCGACCTACGAGCAGTACTTC. This encodes CASSRRSLATYEQYF. Using reference TRBV5-1 and TRBJ2-7 for the parts outside the CDR3, the full variable domain is KAGVTQTPRYLIKTRGQQVTLSCSPISGHRSVSWYQQTPGQGLQFLFEYFSETQRNKGNFPGRFSGRQFSNSRSEMNVSTLELGDSALYLCASSRRSLATYEQYFGPGTRLTVT.

This chain joins TRBV10-3 and TRBJ2-7, with D tentatively TRBD1 (5 bases). Germline V gene data show CDR1 as ENHRY and CDR2 as SYGVKD. V gave up 3 bases and J gave up 3 bases, with 15 bases separating them. The CDR3 consists of 15 residues. The CDR3 protein is CAISEIPSQGYEQYF. For the CDR3, the DNA is TGTGCCATCAGTGAAATCCCCTCCCAGGGCTACGAGCAGTACTTC.

The rearrangement uses TRBV7-6 and TRBJ2-1; 9 bases align to TRBD2. The CDR3 is 15 residues long. Per germline, CDR1 SGHVS and CDR2 FNYEAQ. With 5 bases clipped from V and 5 bases from J, the junction kept 7 bases outside the gene matches. The CDR3 region is CASSPLAGRDNEQFF. The CDR3 DNA follows: TGTGCCAGCAGCCCGCTAGCGGGACGGGACAATGAGCAGTTCTTC.

A remark on this clonotype: Given a much more abundant clone one base away, this may be a read error. The V gene is TRBV10-3, the J gene TRBJ2-5; D is perhaps TRBD1 (5 bases). Germline lookup yields CDR1 ENHRY and CDR2 SYGVKD. This CDR3 has 15 residues. The CDR3, as DNA: TGTGCCGTCAGTGGCGACAGCCCCCGGCGTGAGACCCAGTACTTC. Amino acids: CAVSGDSPRRETQYF.

This clonotype appeared a few times. This rearrangement joins TRBV7-8 to TRBJ2-5; D call uncertain. The tail of the sequence fits TRBJ2-7 better, so the J call may be wrong. CDR3 length: 12 amino acids. Germline CDR1 reads SGHVS; CDR2 reads FQNEAQ. Written as DNA, the CDR3 is TGTGCCAGCAGCTCGGACGACTACGAGCAGTACTTC. This gives the protein CASSSDDYEQYF.

The V gene is TRBV4-1, the J gene TRBJ2-5; 10 bases align to TRBD2. V lost 2 bases and J lost 4; bases outside the gene matches: 10. CDR1 and CDR2 (germline): MGHRA, YSYEKL. The CDR3 extends over 17 amino acids. The CDR3 is CASSQSLSGRGVETQYF. CDR3 nucleotide sequence: TGCGCCAGCAGCCAATCACTCAGCGGGAGGGGGGTAGAGACCCAGTACTTC.

The chain carries TRBV5-1 and TRBJ2-2; D remains ambiguous. Germline lookup yields CDR1 SGHRS and CDR2 YFSETQ. This CDR3 has 17 amino acids. The V and J ends lost 1 base and 4 bases respectively, with 17 bases between them. This chain's CDR3 is CASSLSANSKVTGELFF. The CDR3 coding sequence is TGCGCCAGCAGCTTGTCGGCCAACTCTAAAGTCACCGGGGAGCTGTTTTTT.

The rearrangement uses TRBV6-1 and TRBJ2-1, with 8 bases identical to TRBD1. Germline V gives CDR1 MNHNS, CDR2 SASEGT. V shed 7 bases, J shed 7 bases, and the junction held 3 bases outside the gene matches. This CDR3 comprises 12 residues. CDR3 residues: CASKDRVNEQFF. CDR3 sequence (DNA): TGTGCCAGCAAGGACAGGGTGAATGAGCAGTTCTTC.

This sequence joins TRBV5-6 and TRBJ2-5; the D gene is possibly TRBD2 (6 bases). The better agreement between TRBJ2-7 and the DNA end casts doubt on the J call. The germline V gene has CDR1 SGHDT and CDR2 YYEEEE. The CDR3 totals 19 residues. CDR3 amino acids: CASSLPAGFPSVRVYEQYF. CDR3 nucleotide sequence: TGTGCCAGCAGCTTGCCCGCCGGATTTCCTAGCGTAAGAGTCTACGAGCAGTACTTC.

The rearrangement joins TRBV3-1 to TRBJ1-5; D not certain. This CDR3 contains 13 residues. In germline, CDR1 is LGHDT, CDR2 YNNKEL (reference sequence). V lost 0 bases to trimming and J lost 6 bases, with 6 bases between them. The CDR3 bases are TGTGCCAGCAGCCAAGAAGAGGGTCAGCCCCAGCATTTT. Translation gives CASSQEEGQPQHF.

This clonotype was counted only a few times. V gene TRBV5-1 combines with J gene TRBJ2-7; 9 bases are shared with TRBD1. The J segment lost 3 bases and the V segment lost 4 bases, leaving 2 bases of the junction unmatched. Germline loops: CDR1 SGHRS, CDR2 YFSETQ. This CDR3 is 13 amino acids long. The CDR3 bases are TGCGCCAGCAGCACGACAGGGGGCTACGAGCAGTACTTC. This encodes CASSTTGGYEQYF. Variable domain in full (rest from reference TRBV5-1 and TRBJ2-7): KAGVTQTPRYLIKTRGQQVTLSCSPISGHRSVSWYQQTPGQGLQFLFEYFSETQRNKGNFPGRFSGRQFSNSRSEMNVSTLELGDSALYLCASSTTGGYEQYFGPGTRLTVT.

The genes are TRBV19 and TRBJ2-3; 9 bases are a match to TRBD1. With 3 bases clipped from V and 6 bases from J, the junction kept 10 bases outside the gene matches. The CDR3 sequence is 16 residues long. Looked up from germline, CDR1 is LNHDA and CDR2 is SQIVND (reference sequence). Here the CDR3 reads CASSMVPGQGSDTQYF. The CDR3 nucleotides are TGTGCCAGTAGTATGGTCCCGGGACAGGGATCCGATACGCAGTATTTT.

The genes are TRBV5-1 and TRBJ1-2, with TRBD1 matching 10 bases. The CDR3 is 14 amino acids. Trimming cost V 4 bases and J 5 bases; bases outside gene matches: 5. The V gene's germline CDR1 is SGHRS and CDR2 YFSETQ. This CDR3 is CASSPGDRGYGYTF. Here the CDR3 DNA reads TGCGCCAGCAGCCCCGGGGACAGGGGATATGGCTACACCTTC.

V and J are TRBV10-3 and TRBJ2-3; perhaps TRBD2 as D (5 bases). CDR3 length equals 14 residues. V lost 7 bases and J 3 bases, leaving 14 bases between the germline ends. Per germline, CDR1 ENHRY and CDR2 SYGVKD. CDR3 DNA: TGTGCCATCACCCCGGGAAAACTGACAGATACGCAGTATTTT. This translates into CAITPGKLTDTQYF.

This clonotype has only a few counts. The chain has TRBV20-1 and TRBJ2-3; 7 bases are shared with TRBD1. The V gene end was trimmed by 6 bases and the J gene end by 4 bases; junction bases not matched to a gene: 7. There are 13 residues in the CDR3. Germline V CDR1 and CDR2: DFQATT, SNEGSKA (reference sequence). The CDR3: CSATTGRADTQYF. The CDR3 bases are TGCAGTGCCACGACAGGGCGCGCAGATACGCAGTATTTT.

The chain joins TRBV5-1 to TRBJ1-2; the D gene is possibly TRBD1 (6 bases). Germline CDR1 reads SGHRS; CDR2 reads YFSETQ. V lost 3 bases, J lost 2 bases, and 17 bases lay in between. This CDR3 has 16 amino acids. CDR3: CASSSQGLTLNYGYTF. The CDR3 DNA reads as TGCGCCAGCAGCTCACAGGGTCTTACGCTAAACTATGGCTACACCTTC.

This clonotype appeared many times. The chain uses TRBV12-3 or TRBV12-4 and TRBJ2-7; TRBD1 matches 8 bases. V was clipped by 3 bases and J by 4 bases; unmatched bases: 5. CDR3 size: 14 residues. The CDR3: CASSLWTGFYEQYF. In nucleotides, the CDR3 is TGTGCCAGCAGTTTGTGGACAGGGTTTTACGAGCAGTACTTC.

The chain has TRBV7-2 and TRBJ1-2; no definite D call. V lost 2 bases and J 9 bases, leaving 7 bases between the germline ends. The CDR3 is made up of 11 amino acids. The germline V gene encodes CDR1 SGHTA and CDR2 FQGNSA. This chain's CDR3 is CASSLCGRYTF. The CDR3 bases are TGTGCCAGCAGCTTATGTGGCCGCTACACCTTC.

The chain links TRBV7-2 to TRBJ1-3; D is uncertain. This CDR3 is 15 amino acids long. CDR1 is SGHTA and CDR2 is FQGNSA in the germline V gene. Between the trimmed V and J ends, which lost 5 bases and 0 bases, there was a span of 11 bases. The CDR3 protein is CASSHQTSSGNTIYF. The DNA for the CDR3 is TGTGCCAGCAGCCATCAAACAAGCTCTGGAAACACCATATATTTT.